The 13 T cell receptor beta chains listed next were all sequenced from one sample in a study of cytomegalovirus exposure and HLA in healthy donors. The PCR used 60 Vbeta and 13 Jbeta primers. Assay used: immunoSEQ multiplex PCR; TCRdb lists only in-frame clones, some missing. This table lists 200,000 or so clones. Input material: PBMCs. The source of these receptors is a boy younger than 18 in good health and CMV-seronegative.

This chain joins TRBV4-1 and TRBJ1-5; weak D call: TRBD1 (6 bases). Germline CDR1 reads MGHRA; CDR2 reads YSYEKL. Trimming left V 5 bases short and J 3 bases short, with 14 bases between. The length of the CDR3 is 15 residues. The CDR3 nucleotides read TGCGCCAGCAGCTTAGGACAGCAATTCAATCAGCCCCAGCATTTT. This codes for CASSLGQQFNQPQHF.

The chain combines TRBV7-2 with TRBJ1-1, with a possible D match to TRBD1 (5 bases). Germline assignment: CDR1 SGHTA and CDR2 FQGNSA. This CDR3 spans 12 amino acids. The V and J ends lost 0 bases and 10 bases respectively, with 9 bases between them. The CDR3 sequence: CASSLARVVAFF. The CDR3, as DNA: TGTGCCAGCAGCTTAGCCAGGGTTGTAGCTTTCTTT.

The V call is TRBV6-1, the J call TRBJ2-2, with 8 bases that match TRBD2. This CDR3 has 15 residues. V shed 3 bases and J 2 bases; nucleotides not matched to a gene: 2. CDR1 and CDR2 from the germline V gene are MNHNS and SASEGT. The CDR3 DNA reads TGTGCCAGCAGTGATGCGGGGGGAAACACCGGGGAGCTGTTTTTT. It specifies CASSDAGGNTGELFF.

V usage is TRBV15 and J usage is TRBJ2-3; D is unclear. Germline CDR1 is LNHNV and CDR2 is YYDKDF (reference sequence). Trimming pared 6 bases from V and 1 base from J, leaving 8 bases between. The CDR3 sequence is 13 residues long. CDR3 sequence reads: CATRHSRTDTQYF. The DNA for the CDR3 is TGTGCCACCAGGCACAGTCGCACAGATACGCAGTATTTT.

The chain carries TRBV2 and TRBJ2-3; D is undetermined. CDR3 length equals 12 residues. Trimming left V 6 bases short and J 8 bases short, with 12 bases between. The germline CDR1 and CDR2 sequences are SNHLY and FYNNEI. In nucleotides, the CDR3 is TGTGCCAGCAGGCGTGAGGAAGTTACGCAGTATTTT. Its protein product is CASRREEVTQYF.

The genes are TRBV7-2 and TRBJ1-5; D is unresolved. Between the trimmed V and J ends, which lost 2 bases and 0 bases, there was a span of 11 bases. CDR1 SGHTA and CDR2 FQGNSA come from the germline V gene. The CDR3 spans 16 residues. The CDR3 DNA reads as TGTGCCAGCAGCTTAACAGAGCTCTATAGCAATCAGCCCCAGCATTTT. Translated, it gives CASSLTELYSNQPQHF. The whole variable domain, filled in from reference TRBV7-2 and TRBJ1-5, reads GAGVSQSPSNKVTEKGKDVELRCDPISGHTALYWYRQSLGQGLEFLIYFQGNSAPDKSGLPSDRFSAERTGGSVSTLTIQRTQQEDSAVYLCASSLTELYSNQPQHFGDGTRLSIL.

The rearrangement joins TRBV11-2 to TRBJ1-2; D unresolved. Trimming removed 7 bases from V and 0 bases from J, with 21 bases in between. CDR3 length equals 17 residues. CDR1 is SGHAT and CDR2 is FQNNGV in the germline V gene. This CDR3 is CASIRTPAGRANYGYTF. The CDR3 coding sequence is TGTGCCAGCATCAGAACCCCAGCCGGGAGGGCTAACTATGGCTACACCTTC. The whole variable domain, filled in from reference TRBV11-2 and TRBJ1-2, reads EAGVAQSPRYKIIEKRQSVAFWCNPISGHATLYWYQQILGQGPKLLIQFQNNGVVDDSQLPKDRFSAERLKGVDSTLKIQPAKLEDSAVYLCASIRTPAGRANYGYTFGSGTRLTVV.

The chain combines TRBV10-2 with TRBJ2-7; 8 nucleotides align to TRBD2. After removal of 2 bases from V and 9 bases from J, the junction contained 9 bases not matched to a gene. Germline V CDR1 and CDR2: WSHSY, SAAADI. This CDR3 is built from 14 residues. The CDR3 spells CASSEGVPGLVQYF. CDR3 coding DNA: TGCGCCAGCAGTGAGGGGGTCCCGGGACTAGTGCAGTACTTC.

This rearrangement joins TRBV27 to TRBJ1-5, with no clear D. This CDR3 region has 14 residues. Between the trimmed V and J ends, which lost 1 base and 2 bases, there was a span of 6 bases. Germline CDR1 MNHEY, CDR2 SMNVEV (reference sequence). CDR3 residues: CASSLFQGNQPQHF. The CDR3 nucleotides are TGTGCCAGCAGTTTATTTCAGGGCAATCAGCCCCAGCATTTT.

The chain links TRBV6-1 to TRBJ2-5; 7 nucleotides line up with TRBD1. The CDR3 runs 13 residues. In germline, CDR1 is MNHNS, CDR2 SASEGT. Unmatched junction bases numbered 8, after V lost 3 bases and J lost 10 bases. The CDR3 DNA follows: TGTGCCAGCAGTGATCTCTTTCAGGGGGTCCAGTACTTC. It is translated as CASSDLFQGVQYF.

The chain carries TRBV6-5 and TRBJ1-5; 7 bases align to TRBD1. This CDR3 has 14 residues. CDR1 and CDR2 (germline): MNHEY, SVGAGI. The ends lost 8 bases at V and 5 bases at J; junction bases unmatched: 9. CDR3 sequence: CASRQGGGHQPQHF. The CDR3 DNA sequence: TGTGCCAGCCGGCAAGGGGGCGGTCATCAGCCCCAGCATTTT.

This chain connects TRBV4-3 to TRBJ2-7, with D maybe TRBD1 (6 bases). V was pared by 3 bases and J by 3 bases, with 15 bases between. The CDR3 sequence is 15 residues long. Germline CDR1 reads LGHNA; CDR2 reads YSLEER. DNA for the CDR3: TGCGCCAGCAGCCACCCCCCCAGGGGTAGCTACGAGCAGTACTTC. It codes for CASSHPPRGSYEQYF.

The chain links TRBV13 to TRBJ1-2; 10 bases are shared with TRBD1. Germline CDR1 is PRHDT and CDR2 is FYEKMQ (reference sequence). V gave up 4 bases and J gave up 8 bases; unmatched junction bases: 7. The CDR3 spans 14 residues. CDR3 sequence reads: CASSSTGGARGYTF. CDR3 nucleotide sequence: TGTGCCAGCAGCTCGACAGGGGGCGCGAGGGGCTACACCTTC.